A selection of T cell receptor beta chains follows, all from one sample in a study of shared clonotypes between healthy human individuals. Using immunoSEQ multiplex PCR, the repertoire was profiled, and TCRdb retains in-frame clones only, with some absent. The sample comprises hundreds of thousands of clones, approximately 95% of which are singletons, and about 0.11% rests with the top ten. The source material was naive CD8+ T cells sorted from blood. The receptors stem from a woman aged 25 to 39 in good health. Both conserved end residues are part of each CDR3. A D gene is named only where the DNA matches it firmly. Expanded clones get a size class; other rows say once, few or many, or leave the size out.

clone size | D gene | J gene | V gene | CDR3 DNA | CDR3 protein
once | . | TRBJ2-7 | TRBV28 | TGTGCCAGCGGATACTACGAGCAGTACTTC | CASGYYEQYF
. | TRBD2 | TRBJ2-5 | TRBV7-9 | TGTGCCAGCAGCCTAGGGGAGGGGACCCAGTACTTC | CASSLGEGTQYF
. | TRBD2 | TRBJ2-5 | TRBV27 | TGTGCCAGCGGAGGACTAGCTGAGACCCAGTACTTC | CASGGLAETQYF
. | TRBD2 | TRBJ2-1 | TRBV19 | TGTGCCAGTAGTGTAGACCTAGCGGGAGAATACAATGAGCAGTTCTTC | CASSVDLAGEYNEQFF
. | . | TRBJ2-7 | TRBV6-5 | TGTGCCAGCAGTTGGACGGGTGACTCCTACGAGCAGTACTTC | CASSWTGDSYEQYF
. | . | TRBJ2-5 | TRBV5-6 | TGTGCCAGCAGCTCCCCAGGGGTCGAGGAGACCCAGTACTTC | CASSSPGVEETQYF
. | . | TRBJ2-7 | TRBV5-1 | TGCGCCAGCAGCTTTGGGGTTGCCTACGAGCAGTACTTC | CASSFGVAYEQYF
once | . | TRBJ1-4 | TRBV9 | TGTGCCAGCAGCGCGGACGGTCTCGAAAAACTGTTTTTT | CASSADGLEKLFF
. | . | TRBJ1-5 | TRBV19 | TGTGCCAGTAGTATAACAGGTTATAGCAATCAGCCCCAGCATTTT | CASSITGYSNQPQHF
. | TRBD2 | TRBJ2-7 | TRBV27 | TGTGCCAGCAGTTTAGGGACTAGCGGGACTTCTATCGACGAGCAGTACTTC | CASSLGTSGTSIDEQYF
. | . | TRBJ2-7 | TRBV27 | TGTGCCAGCAGTTTTACGGGCCAGAACGAGCAGTACTTC | CASSFTGQNEQYF
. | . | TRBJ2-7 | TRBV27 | TGTGCCAGCAGTTTAACAAGTAGATACGAGCAGTACTTC | CASSLTSRYEQYF
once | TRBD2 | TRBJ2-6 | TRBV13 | TGTGCCAGCAGCTTAGAGTCACTAGCGGGAGTCCGAGGGGCCAACGTCCTGACTTTC | CASSLESLAGVRGANVLTF
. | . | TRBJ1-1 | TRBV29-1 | TGCAGCGCAACTGCAGGCCCCGGGAACACTGAAGCTTTCTTT | CSATAGPGNTEAFF
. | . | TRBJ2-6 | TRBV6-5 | TGTGCCAGCAGGGATCGGGGCTCTGGGGCCAACGTCCTGACTTTC | CASRDRGSGANVLTF
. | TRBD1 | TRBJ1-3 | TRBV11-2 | TGTGCCAGCAGCTACGGGACAGAAGCTGGAAACACCATATATTTT | CASSYGTEAGNTIYF
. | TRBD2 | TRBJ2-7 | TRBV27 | TGTGCCAGCAGTTTTACCTCGACTAGCGGGGGATCTTACTACGAGCAGTACTTC | CASSFTSTSGGSYYEQYF
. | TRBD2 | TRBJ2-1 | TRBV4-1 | TGCGCCAGCAGCCAAGATCTAATAGGGCTAGCGGGCTACAATGAGCAGTTCTTC | CASSQDLIGLAGYNEQFF
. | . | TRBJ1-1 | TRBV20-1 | TGCAGCTTAGGAAGAAACACTGAAGCTTTCTTT | CSLGRNTEAFF
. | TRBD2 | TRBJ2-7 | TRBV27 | TGTGCCAGCAGTTTATTGCTAGCGGGAGGATCCTACGAGCAGTACTTC | CASSLLLAGGSYEQYF
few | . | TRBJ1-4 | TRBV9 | TGTGCCAGCAGAGGACCAACTAATGAAAAACTGTTTTTT | CASRGPTNEKLFF
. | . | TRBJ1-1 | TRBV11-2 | TGTGCCAGCAGCTTAGGGTCAGGGCCCACTGAAGCTTTCTTT | CASSLGSGPTEAFF
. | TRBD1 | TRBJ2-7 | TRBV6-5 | TGTGCCAGCAGCGGTCGGGACAGCTCCTACGAGCAGTACTTC | CASSGRDSSYEQYF
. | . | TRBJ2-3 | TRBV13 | TGTGCCAGCCAGACGATTGTTGAGGACACAGATACGCAGTATTTT | CASQTIVEDTDTQYF
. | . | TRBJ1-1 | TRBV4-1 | TGCGCCAGCAGCCGCGACAGTGAAGCTTTCTTT | CASSRDSEAFF
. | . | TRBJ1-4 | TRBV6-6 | TGTGCCAGCATGGGCAGGGAGAGTTCTCTTGAAAAACTGTTTTTT | CASMGRESSLEKLFF
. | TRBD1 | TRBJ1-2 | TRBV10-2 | TGCGCCAGCAGTGGATACAGGGGGCAGAACTATGGCTACACCTTC | CASSGYRGQNYGYTF